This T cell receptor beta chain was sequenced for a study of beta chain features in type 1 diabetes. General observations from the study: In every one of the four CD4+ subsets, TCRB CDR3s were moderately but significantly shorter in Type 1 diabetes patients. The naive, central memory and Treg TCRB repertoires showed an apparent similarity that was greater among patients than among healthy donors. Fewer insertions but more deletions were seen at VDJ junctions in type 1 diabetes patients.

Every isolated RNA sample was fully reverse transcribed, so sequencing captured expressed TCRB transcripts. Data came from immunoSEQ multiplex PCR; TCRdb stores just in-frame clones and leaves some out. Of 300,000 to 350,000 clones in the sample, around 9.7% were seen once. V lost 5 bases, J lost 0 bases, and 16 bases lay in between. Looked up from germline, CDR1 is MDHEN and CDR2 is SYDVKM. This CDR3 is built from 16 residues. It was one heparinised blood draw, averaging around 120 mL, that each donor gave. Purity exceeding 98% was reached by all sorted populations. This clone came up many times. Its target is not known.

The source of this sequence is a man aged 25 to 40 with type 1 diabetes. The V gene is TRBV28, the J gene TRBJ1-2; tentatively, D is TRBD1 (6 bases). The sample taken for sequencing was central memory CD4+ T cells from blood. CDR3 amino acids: CASSRGGSPPNYGYTF. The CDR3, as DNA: TGTGCCAGCAGTCGGGGGGGCAGCCCACCTAACTATGGCTACACCTTC.